This TCR beta chain came from a study of OX40 agonist ivuxolimab in advanced cancers. Study summary: With a range of roughly 20 to 79, age averaged approximately 64 years, and nearly 85% were male.

Losses at the gene ends were 4 bases for V and 5 bases for J; bases not matched to a gene: 12. The germline V gene has CDR1 SGHRS and CDR2 YFSETQ. The CDR3 covers 15 residues. The protocol was immunoSEQ multiplex PCR, while the TCRdb copy is restricted to in-frame clones and leaves out a portion. The data contain 8,500 to 10,000 clones, around 89% of them seen just once; the ten biggest clones take up 9.5% to 15%. The rearrangement links TRBV5-1 to TRBJ2-7; 7 bases line up with TRBD1. This material consisted of CD4+ or CD8+ T cells sorted from blood, taken in a trial of the OX40 agonist ivuxolimab. The TCR sequence derives from an adult with an advanced solid tumor such as melanoma, head and neck, liver or kidney cancer. The CDR3: CASSPTGQGVDEQYF. The CDR3 region has the DNA TGCGCCAGCAGCCCGACCGGTCAGGGGGTCGACGAGCAGTACTTC.